Shown below are 28 T cell receptor beta chains from a single sample sequenced in a study of blood T cell repertoires in COVID-19. Assay: immunoSEQ multiplex PCR; the TCRdb copy retains only in-frame clones and omits some. The sample yields approximately 220,000 clones, around 84% seen once. The sequencing sample was made of PBMCs or T cells enriched from blood (not recorded which). The receptors were gathered from a middle-aged woman with acute COVID-19.

The rearrangement joins TRBV6-1 to TRBJ2-3, with 7 bases that match TRBD2. The germline V gene has CDR1 MNHNS and CDR2 SASEGT. The J segment lost 6 bases and the V segment lost 3 bases, leaving 6 bases of the junction unmatched. This CDR3 has 14 amino acids. In DNA, the CDR3 is TGTGCCAGCAGTGAGCAGCGGGATTCGGATACGCAGTATTTT. Protein: CASSEQRDSDTQYF.

The chain links TRBV9 to TRBJ1-1; D is undetermined. The V gene's germline CDR1 is SGDLS and CDR2 YYNGEE. V lost 0 bases to trimming and J lost 6 bases, with 15 bases between them. The length of the CDR3 is 15 residues. CDR3 in amino acids: CASSVVGGRISEAFF. The CDR3 DNA sequence: TGTGCCAGCAGCGTAGTGGGAGGGAGAATCTCTGAAGCTTTCTTT.

V gene TRBV9 combines with J gene TRBJ1-5; tentative D call: TRBD1 (6 bases). The CDR3 is 14 residues long. The V gene's germline CDR1 is SGDLS and CDR2 YYNGEE. Trimming left V 3 bases short and J 5 bases short, with 12 bases between. CDR3 coding DNA: TGTGCCAGCAGCGCACAGGGAATGGATCAGCCCCAGCATTTT. It specifies CASSAQGMDQPQHF.

This clone was detected once. The V gene is TRBV28, the J gene TRBJ1-4, with D perhaps TRBD1 (5 bases). The CDR3 runs 13 residues. V was trimmed by 6 bases and J by 7 bases, leaving 12 bases between them. Germline V lookup: CDR1 MDHEN, CDR2 SYDVKM. The CDR3 coding sequence is TGTGCCAGCAGGTTGCCAGGGCGTGAAAAACTGTTTTTT. This sequence encodes CASRLPGREKLFF.

The chain carries TRBV23-1 and TRBJ2-2; 8 bases are shared with TRBD1. TRBV23-1 is an open reading frame, and its role is uncertain. This CDR3 has 18 residues. V gave up 1 base and J gave up 3 bases; unmatched junction bases: 10. The CDR3 nucleotides are TGCGCCAGCAGTCAATTCATGCGCGGGACAGGCCACACCGGGGAGCTGTTTTTT. It is translated as CASSQFMRGTGHTGELFF.

This chain uses TRBV5-6 with TRBJ2-7, with 9 bases identical to TRBD1. There are 15 residues in the CDR3. The V gene end was trimmed by 0 bases and the J gene end by 2 bases; junction bases not matched to a gene: 3. Germline values: CDR1 SGHDT, CDR2 YYEEEE. As DNA, the CDR3 is TGTGCCAGCAGCTTGGATGGACAGGGGCCCTACGAGCAGTACTTC. Translating gives CASSLDGQGPYEQYF.

The chain carries TRBV29-1 and TRBJ1-2, with 7 bases that match TRBD1. This CDR3 is 17 amino acids long. Germline lookup yields CDR1 SQVTM and CDR2 ANQGSEA. The ends lost 4 bases at V and 0 bases at J; junction bases unmatched: 14. The CDR3 region is CSVVGDRMGQANYGYTF. The DNA of the CDR3 is TGCAGCGTTGTGGGGGACAGAATGGGGCAAGCTAACTATGGCTACACCTTC.

The genes are TRBV27 and TRBJ2-2, with a weak D call TRBD2 (6 bases). V dropped 7 bases and J dropped 3 bases, with 15 bases sitting between them. The CDR3 is made up of 15 amino acids. Germline V gene data show CDR1 as MNHEY and CDR2 as SMNVEV (reference sequence). The CDR3 DNA is TGTGCCAGCACCCCCCGGACGGGAGACACCGGGGAGCTGTTTTTT. Amino acids: CASTPRTGDTGELFF.

The J gene is TRBJ2-3, the V gene TRBV9; 9 positions agree with TRBD1. J was trimmed by 0 bases and V by 1 base; bases with no gene match: 6. Germline V CDR1 and CDR2: SGDLS, YYNGEE. The length of the CDR3 is 17 residues. CDR3 nucleotide sequence: TGTGCCAGCAGCGTAACAGGGGGACAGGGAAGCACAGATACGCAGTATTTT. It specifies CASSVTGGQGSTDTQYF.

V and J are TRBV28 and TRBJ1-3, with D unclear. The length of the CDR3 is 16 residues. Germline assignment: CDR1 MDHEN and CDR2 SYDVKM. Trimming took off 2 bases at V and 0 bases at J, with 11 bases between the two ends. The CDR3 sequence is CASSLTVAHSGNTIYF. In DNA form, the CDR3 reads TGTGCCAGCAGTTTAACAGTGGCTCACTCTGGAAACACCATATATTTT. The whole variable domain, filled in from reference TRBV28 and TRBJ1-3, reads DVKVTQSSRYLVKRTGEKVFLECVQDMDHENMFWYRQDPGLGLRLIYFSYDVKMKEKGDIPEGYSVSREKKERFSLILESASTNQTSMYLCASSLTVAHSGNTIYFGEGSWLTVV.

V usage is TRBV7-3 and J usage is TRBJ2-3; 7 nucleotides agree with TRBD2. V lost 5 bases, J lost 5 bases, and 13 bases stayed unmatched. The CDR3 has 16 amino acids. Germline values: CDR1 SGHTA, CDR2 FQGTGA. The CDR3 sequence is CASSPIRREMIDTQYF. CDR3 bases: TGTGCCAGCAGCCCGATCCGGCGGGAGATGATAGATACGCAGTATTTT.

The chain combines TRBV5-6 with TRBJ1-1, with a weak D call TRBD1 (5 bases). The germline gives CDR1 SGHDT, CDR2 YYEEEE. Trimming cost V 0 bases and J 4 bases, with 10 bases left between them. The CDR3 is made up of 14 amino acids. The CDR3 is CASSLDLGGTEAFF. CDR3 bases: TGTGCCAGCAGCTTGGATCTCGGGGGCACTGAAGCTTTCTTT.

V usage is TRBV3-1 (or the pseudogene TRBV3-2) and J usage is TRBJ2-5, with 8 bases fitting TRBD1. Trimming at V came to 4 bases and at J to 4 bases, leaving 5 bases not matched to a gene. The germline gives CDR1 LGHDT, CDR2 YNNKEL (reference sequence). The CDR3 loop spans 14 amino acids. For the CDR3, the DNA is TGTGCCAGCAGCCGTTCAGGGGGCGGAGAGACCCAGTACTTC. The encoded protein is CASSRSGGGETQYF.

This sequence joins TRBV19 and TRBJ1-1; 7 nucleotides match TRBD1. The CDR3 is 13 residues long. Germline CDR1 is LNHDA and CDR2 is SQIVND (reference sequence). The V gene end was trimmed by 11 bases and the J gene end by 6 bases; junction bases not matched to a gene: 12. CDR3 sequence (DNA): TGTGCCTCAAAGCAACAGGGGTTCTCTGAAGCTTTCTTT. As protein: CASKQQGFSEAFF.

This clone was seen a handful of times. The J gene is TRBJ1-6, the V gene TRBV6-2 or TRBV6-3, with TRBD1 matching over 7 bases. V was pared by 5 bases and J by 10 bases, with 8 bases of the junction left unmatched. Germline CDR1 is MNHEY and CDR2 is SVGEGT. This CDR3 has 14 residues. CDR3 amino acids: CASSLGQAGSPLHF. For the CDR3, the DNA is TGTGCCAGCAGTCTCGGACAGGCGGGCTCACCCCTCCACTTT.

This clone has just a few counts. V is TRBV6-5 and J is TRBJ2-1; 9 bases are a match to TRBD2. The length of the CDR3 is 16 residues. V was clipped by 2 bases and J by 4 bases; unmatched bases: 6. CDR1 and CDR2 (germline): MNHEY, SVGAGI. The CDR3 here is CASSYGRLAGYNEQFF. CDR3 nucleotide sequence: TGTGCCAGCAGTTACGGGAGGCTAGCGGGGTACAATGAGCAGTTCTTC.

The gene calls are TRBV9 and TRBJ2-5; TRBD2 agrees at 10 bases. The ends lost 0 bases at V and 7 bases at J; junction bases unmatched: 6. This CDR3 region has 15 residues. The V gene's germline CDR1 is SGDLS and CDR2 YYNGEE. The CDR3 DNA reads TGTGCCAGCAGCGTAGAAGCGGGGGGGCGAGGGACCCAGTACTTC. Its translation is CASSVEAGGRGTQYF.

This chain links TRBV24-1 with TRBJ2-3; maybe TRBD2 (6 bases). V was clipped by 4 bases and J by 1 base, with 11 bases between them. Per the germline V gene, CDR1 is KGHDR and CDR2 is SFDVKD. The CDR3 is 15 amino acids. Here the CDR3 DNA reads TGTGCCACCAGTGACCTTTGGAGGGGCACAGATACGCAGTATTTT. This codes for CATSDLWRGTDTQYF.

The V gene is TRBV6-5, the J gene TRBJ1-1; the D gene is possibly TRBD1 (6 bases). Germline V lookup: CDR1 MNHEY, CDR2 SVGAGI. The CDR3 consists of 15 residues. The V end lost 8 bases, the J end lost 5 bases, and 21 bases lay between the germline ends. In DNA, the CDR3 is TGTGCCAGCTATTTTTCCCCCCAGGGGCAAACTGAAGCTTTCTTT. Translation: CASYFSPQGQTEAFF.

The V and J genes are TRBV2 and TRBJ1-2; 9 bases are shared with TRBD1. This CDR3 region has 15 residues. V lost 6 bases to trimming and J lost 5 bases; unmatched junction nucleotides: 10. Germline V gives CDR1 SNHLY, CDR2 FYNNEI. The CDR3 region has the DNA TGTGCCAGCAGGCGGGACAGGGACTCAAAATATGGCTACACCTTC. Translated: CASRRDRDSKYGYTF.

This chain links TRBV6-2 or TRBV6-3 with TRBJ1-5; D is perhaps TRBD1 (6 bases). CDR1 MNHEY and CDR2 SVGEGT come from the germline V gene. The CDR3 consists of 17 residues. The V and J ends lost 4 bases and 3 bases respectively, with 19 bases between them. The CDR3 coding sequence is TGTGCCAGCAGTTCCCTGACAGGCAACCACGTCAATCAGCCCCAGCATTTT. This translates into CASSSLTGNHVNQPQHF.

The chain joins TRBV4-3 to TRBJ1-1; 9 bases are shared with TRBD1. The CDR3 covers 15 residues. Germline V CDR1 and CDR2: LGHNA, YSLEER. V gave up 1 base and J gave up 10 bases; unmatched junction bases: 10. The CDR3: CASSQGDRGTLGAFF. The DNA for the CDR3 is TGCGCCAGCAGCCAAGGCGACAGGGGGACCCTTGGAGCTTTCTTT.

The chain uses TRBV6-5 and TRBJ2-7, with a tentative D call TRBD2 (5 bases). Germline-derived CDR1 and CDR2 are MNHEY and SVGAGI. The CDR3 contains 14 residues. The V and J ends lost 0 bases and 5 bases respectively, with 11 bases between them. The CDR3 sequence: CASSYSRAADEQYF. CDR3 nucleotide sequence: TGTGCCAGCAGTTACTCGAGGGCGGCGGACGAGCAGTACTTC.

This rearrangement joins TRBV6-1 to TRBJ2-7; TRBD2 matches at 7 bases. This CDR3 region has 16 residues. After removal of 0 bases from V and 2 bases from J, the junction contained 7 bases not matched to a gene. Germline values: CDR1 MNHNS, CDR2 SASEGT. CDR3 sequence reads: CASSEAAGLGTYEQYF. The CDR3 bases are TGTGCCAGCAGTGAAGCTGCCGGACTAGGAACCTACGAGCAGTACTTC.

This sequence joins TRBV29-1 and TRBJ2-3; 7 bases are a match to TRBD2. In germline, CDR1 is SQVTM, CDR2 ANQGSEA. Trimming took 7 bases from V and 4 from J; bases not matched to a gene: 11. The CDR3 is 14 residues long. CDR3 region: CSGEGRGSADTQYF. Written as DNA, the CDR3 is TGCAGCGGGGAGGGACGGGGGAGCGCAGATACGCAGTATTTT.

This chain connects TRBV7-2 to TRBJ1-1, with D tentatively TRBD1 (6 bases). Trimming took 4 bases from V and 3 from J, leaving 18 bases between them. The germline V gene has CDR1 SGHTA and CDR2 FQGNSA. The CDR3 extends over 16 amino acids. The CDR3 spells CASSSATTGADTEAFF. The CDR3 DNA follows: TGTGCCAGCAGCTCTGCGACGACAGGAGCGGACACTGAAGCTTTCTTT.

This clone was recorded a few times. The V gene is TRBV28, the J gene TRBJ1-1; TRBD1 aligns across 7 bases. CDR3 size: 14 residues. CDR1 MDHEN and CDR2 SYDVKM come from the germline V gene. J lost 1 base, V lost 10 bases, and 9 bases had no gene match. CDR3: CATRAEGANTEAFF. DNA for the CDR3: TGTGCCACCCGGGCGGAGGGGGCGAACACTGAAGCTTTCTTT.

This clone was counted once. This chain joins TRBV6-4 and TRBJ1-1, with D tentatively TRBD1 (5 bases). The CDR3 covers 14 residues. Germline loops: CDR1 MRHNA, CDR2 SNTAGT. Trimming shortened V by 8 bases and J by 1 base, and 14 bases separated the two germline ends. The CDR3 protein is CASSPGPWNTEAFF. The CDR3 DNA is TGTGCCAGCTCCCCAGGGCCCTGGAACACTGAAGCTTTCTTT.